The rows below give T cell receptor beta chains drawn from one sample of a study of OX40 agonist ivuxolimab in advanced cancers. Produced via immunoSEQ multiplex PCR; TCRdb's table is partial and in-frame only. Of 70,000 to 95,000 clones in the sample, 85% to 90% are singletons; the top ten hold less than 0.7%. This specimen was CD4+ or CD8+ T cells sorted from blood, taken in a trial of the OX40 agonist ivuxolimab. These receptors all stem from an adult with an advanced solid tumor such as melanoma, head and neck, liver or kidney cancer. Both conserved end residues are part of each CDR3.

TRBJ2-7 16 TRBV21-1 CASPTPAGTGDNEQYF
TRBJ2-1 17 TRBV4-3 CASSQIATSGSYNEQFF
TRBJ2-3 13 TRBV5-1 CASSFDRGDTQYF
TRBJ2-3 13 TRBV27 CASSFLNTDTQYF
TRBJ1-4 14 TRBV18 CASSPTGLNEKLFF
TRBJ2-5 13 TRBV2 CASSGGFRETQYF
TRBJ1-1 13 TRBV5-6 CASSSDMNTEAFF
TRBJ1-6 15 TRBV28 CASGSGAWSNSPLHF
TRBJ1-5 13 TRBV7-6 CASSLSGNQPQHF
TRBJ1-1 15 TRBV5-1 CASSLVPGLNTEAFF
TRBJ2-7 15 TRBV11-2 CASSLDSGTSYEQYF
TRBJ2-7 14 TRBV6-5 CASKRTASSYEQYF
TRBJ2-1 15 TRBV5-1 CASSSGPPSGDKQFF
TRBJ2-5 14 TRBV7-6 CASSTGQGVETQYF
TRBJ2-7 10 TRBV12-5 CASLRAEQYF
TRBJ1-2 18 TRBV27 CASTRFFLNRDRDDGYTF
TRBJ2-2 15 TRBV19 CASSPSGRDSGELFF
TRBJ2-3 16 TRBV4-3 CASSQVLAGGADTQYF
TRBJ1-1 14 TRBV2 CASSVRGLNTEAFF
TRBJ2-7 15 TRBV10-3 CAIRSTGTSGDEQYF
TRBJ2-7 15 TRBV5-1 CASSLLAGGYYEQYF
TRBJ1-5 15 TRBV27 CASSLHLNSNQPQHF
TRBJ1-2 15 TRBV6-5 CASSYSTGTGDGYTF
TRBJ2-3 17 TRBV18 CASSPRGAGGPSDTQYF
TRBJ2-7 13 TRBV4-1 CASSQDKPDEQYF
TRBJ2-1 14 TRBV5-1 CASSLGQTYNEQFF
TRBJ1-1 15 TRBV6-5 CASSYSGQGNTEAFF
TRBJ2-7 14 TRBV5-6 CASSTGGRTYEQYF
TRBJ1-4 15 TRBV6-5 CASSYSRGGYEKLFF
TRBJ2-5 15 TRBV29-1 CSVGLYGRSGETQYF
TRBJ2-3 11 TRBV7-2 CASSFTDTQYF
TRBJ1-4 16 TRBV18 CASSPGFLGSGEKLFF
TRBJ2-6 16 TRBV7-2 CASSLGGQPGANVLTF
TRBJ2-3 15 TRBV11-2 CASTLDRAGTDTQYF
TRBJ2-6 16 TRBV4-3 CASSQEMLSGANVLTF
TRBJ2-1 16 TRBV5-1 CASSLRASGVYNEQFF
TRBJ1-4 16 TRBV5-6 CASTMIGGTTNEKLFF
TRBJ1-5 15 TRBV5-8 CASSQTVYSNQPQHF
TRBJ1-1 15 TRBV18 CASSGQGGMNTEAFF
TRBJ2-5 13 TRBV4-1 CASSPGVQETQYF
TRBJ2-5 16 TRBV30 CAWSVLMDSEGETQYF
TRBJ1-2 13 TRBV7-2 CASSFRREGGYTF
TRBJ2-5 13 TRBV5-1 CASSLGLVETQYF
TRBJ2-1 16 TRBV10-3 CAISAGNTLGHNEQFF
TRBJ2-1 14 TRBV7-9 CASSLVVGQEEQFF
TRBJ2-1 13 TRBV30 CAWSRGAGNEQFF
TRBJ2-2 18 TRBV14 CASSPGTDRLQLTGELFF